What follows are 19 T cell receptor beta chains derived from one specimen sequenced in a study of shared clonotypes between healthy human individuals. TCRdb's table, derived via immunoSEQ multiplex PCR, lists solely in-frame clones and lacks some. The table has about 510,000 clones, approximately 85% seen once; the top ten hold around 13%. Sequenced sample: PBMCs. These receptors were taken from a woman between 35 and 50 years old in good health. Some clones in this sample may be carry-over from other donors' samples.

This clone was observed a few times. The CDR3 DNA reads TGCAGCGTTATTTCACCGCCTTCCTACGAGCAGTACTTC. It yields the protein CSVISPPSYEQYF. This chain joins TRBV29-1 and TRBJ2-7; D unclear. The CDR3 runs to 13 residues. The germline gives CDR1 SQVTM, CDR2 ANQGSEA. V gave up 5 bases and J gave up 1 base, with 12 bases separating them.

The rearrangement joins TRBV6-1 to TRBJ2-3; 10 bases agree with TRBD2. This CDR3 region has 14 residues. Trimming cost V 6 bases and J 5 bases; bases outside gene matches: 5. The germline V gene encodes CDR1 MNHNS and CDR2 SASEGT. The CDR3 is CASRLAGAVDTQYF. Written as DNA, the CDR3 is TGTGCCAGCAGGCTAGCGGGAGCTGTAGATACGCAGTATTTT.

The chain combines TRBV7-9 with TRBJ2-5, with TRBD2 matching 7 bases. Matching the DNA end better, TRBJ2-7 makes the J call doubtful. CDR3 length equals 14 residues. Per the germline V gene, CDR1 is SEHNR and CDR2 is FQNEAQ (reference sequence). The CDR3 loop reads CASRGPSGTYEQYF. CDR3 sequence (DNA): TGTGCCAGCAGGGGGCCTAGCGGCACCTACGAGCAGTACTTC.

A word on this clone: A much bigger clone sits one base away, suggesting this may be a read error. Different DNA sequences within this sample yield the same CDR3. This sequence joins TRBV6-4 and TRBJ2-3; D remains ambiguous. Germline values: CDR1 MRHNA, CDR2 SNTAGT. V gave up 0 bases and J gave up 3 bases, with 4 bases separating them. This CDR3 is 13 amino acids long. The CDR3 sequence is CASSDSETDTQYF. CDR3 sequence (DNA): TGTGCCAGCAGTGACTCGGAGACAGATACGCAGTATTTT.

The chain is built from TRBV2 and TRBJ2-1; the match to TRBD2 covers 10 bases. Per germline, CDR1 SNHLY and CDR2 FYNNEI. V gave up 6 bases and J gave up 7 bases; unmatched junction bases: 12. This CDR3 is built from 16 residues. This chain's CDR3 is CASRKTSGPGKNEQFF. The DNA for the CDR3 is TGTGCCAGCAGGAAGACTAGCGGGCCAGGGAAGAATGAGCAGTTCTTC. The full variable domain, rest sourced from reference TRBV2 and TRBJ2-1, is EPEVTQTPSHQVTQMGQEVILRCVPISNHLYFYWYRQILGQKVEFLVSFYNNEISEKSEIFDDQFSVERPDGSNFTLKIRSTKLEDSAMYFCASRKTSGPGKNEQFFGPGTRLTVL.

The chain joins TRBV7-2 to TRBJ1-5, with 7 bases aligning to TRBD1. This CDR3 has 16 amino acids. The J segment lost 4 bases and the V segment lost 0 bases, leaving 6 bases of the junction unmatched. CDR1 and CDR2 (germline): SGHTA, FQGNSA. The CDR3 region is CASSLAGRGLNQPQHF. In nucleotides, the CDR3 is TGTGCCAGCAGCTTAGCGGGGAGGGGGCTAAATCAGCCCCAGCATTTT.

This chain connects TRBV5-1 to TRBJ2-1; 7 nucleotides line up with TRBD2. Trimming removed 0 bases from V and 13 bases from J; junction bases left unmatched: 10. The CDR3 totals 14 residues. The germline gives CDR1 SGHRS, CDR2 YFSETQ. This CDR3 reads CASSLEVNSGYQFF. The CDR3 nucleotides read TGCGCCAGCAGCTTGGAAGTGAATAGCGGGTATCAGTTCTTC.

The rearrangement joins TRBV11-1 to TRBJ2-5, with a weak D call TRBD1 (6 bases). The CDR3 is 15 amino acids. Germline assignment: CDR1 SGHAT and CDR2 FQDESV (reference sequence). Trimming stripped 1 base from V and 5 bases from J, with 14 bases between. In DNA form, the CDR3 reads TGTGCCAGCAGCTTAGTGGGCCAGGGGTGGGAGACCCAGTACTTC. Translation gives CASSLVGQGWETQYF.

Remarks on this clone: Other DNA sequences of this sample code for an identical CDR3. This chain uses TRBV2 with TRBJ2-5; possibly TRBD1 for D (6 bases). The CDR3 runs to 14 residues. CDR1 and CDR2 from the germline V gene are SNHLY and FYNNEI. The V end was cut by 3 bases, the J end by 4 bases, with 12 bases between. The CDR3 protein is CASSERMGAETQYF. The CDR3 region has the DNA TGTGCCAGCAGTGAGAGGATGGGGGCAGAGACCCAGTACTTC.

The table lists this clone with a count of one. The V call is TRBV18, the J call TRBJ2-3; D gene ambiguous. The CDR3 consists of 10 residues. Trimming took off 4 bases at V and 7 bases at J, with 3 bases between the two ends. Germline CDR1 KGHSH, CDR2 LQKENI. CDR3 region: CASSLNTQYF. The CDR3 DNA sequence: TGTGCCAGCTCACTCAATACGCAGTATTTT.

Ten or more counts support this clone. The rearrangement uses TRBV6-5 and TRBJ2-1, with D hard to call. Germline loops: CDR1 MNHEY, CDR2 SVGAGI. CDR3 length: 15 residues. V was clipped by 6 bases and J by 1 base, with 13 bases between them. The CDR3 loop is CASSPLRGSYNEQFF. CDR3 sequence (DNA): TGTGCCAGCAGCCCTTTACGAGGTTCCTACAATGAGCAGTTCTTC.

This clone was seen just once. V is TRBV11-2 and J is TRBJ2-7; D may be TRBD1 or TRBD2 (5 bases each). Germline values: CDR1 SGHAT, CDR2 FQNNGV. The CDR3 sequence is 15 residues long. Trimming removed 2 bases at V and 1 base at J, with 12 bases between. The CDR3 loop is CASSLYGGPSYEQYF. CDR3 nucleotide sequence: TGTGCCAGCAGCTTATATGGGGGTCCTTCCTACGAGCAGTACTTC.

As for this clone: Other DNA sequences of this sample code for an identical CDR3. V gene TRBV27 combines with J gene TRBJ1-5; perhaps TRBD1 as D (5 bases). Germline assignment: CDR1 MNHEY and CDR2 SMNVEV (reference sequence). This CDR3 is 14 amino acids long. V was trimmed by 2 bases and J by 0 bases, leaving 5 bases between them. CDR3 sequence reads: CASSLQGSNQPQHF. Here the CDR3 DNA reads TGTGCCAGCAGTTTACAGGGTAGCAATCAGCCCCAGCATTTT.

J is TRBJ1-2 and V is TRBV29-1, with D perhaps TRBD1 (5 bases). This CDR3 spans 13 amino acids. Trimming took 1 base from V and 7 from J, leaving 13 bases between them. The germline CDR1 and CDR2 sequences are SQVTM and ANQGSEA. CDR3 bases: TGCAGCGTTGAAGGTGAGGGGCGGAGTGGCTACACCTTC. It translates to CSVEGEGRSGYTF.

This clone was counted between two and nine times. The chain links TRBV27 to TRBJ2-1, with D unclear. V lost 3 bases, J lost 11 bases, and 14 bases lay in between. Germline lookup yields CDR1 MNHEY and CDR2 SMNVEV (reference sequence). The CDR3 has 13 residues. CDR3 amino acids: CASSLNYGVKQFF. The CDR3 DNA is TGTGCCAGCAGTTTGAACTACGGAGTCAAGCAGTTCTTC.

This chain joins TRBV9 and TRBJ2-2; a weak D match, TRBD2 (6 bases). The germline gives CDR1 SGDLS, CDR2 YYNGEE. The CDR3 loop spans 13 amino acids. The V and J ends lost 2 bases and 5 bases respectively, with 7 bases between them. CDR3 loop: CASSVEGTGELFF. Here the CDR3 DNA reads TGTGCCAGCAGCGTGGAGGGAACCGGGGAGCTGTTTTTT.

The chain uses TRBV29-1 and TRBJ2-1; D uncertain. Germline V gene lookup returns CDR1 SQVTM and CDR2 ANQGSEA. The CDR3 is 10 residues long. The V end lost 4 bases, the J end lost 8 bases, and 6 bases lay between the germline ends. CDR3 protein: CSVVSYEQFF. CDR3 bases: TGCAGCGTTGTTTCGTATGAGCAGTTCTTC.

The chain joins TRBV30 to TRBJ2-1, with 7 bases that match TRBD1. This CDR3 has 11 amino acids. Germline V gene sequence: CDR1 GTSNPN, CDR2 SVGIG (reference sequence). V lost 4 bases and J lost 8; bases outside the gene matches: 2. Here the CDR3 reads CAWNQGDEQFF. The CDR3 DNA sequence: TGTGCCTGGAATCAGGGGGATGAGCAGTTCTTC.

The chain joins TRBV19 to TRBJ2-7, with D possibly matching TRBD1 (6 bases). Trimming removed 4 bases from V and 7 bases from J, with 11 bases in between. Germline CDR1 and CDR2: LNHDA and SQIVND (reference sequence). The CDR3 extends over 12 amino acids. CDR3 nucleotides: TGTGCCAGTAGTAGGGGGCCGTCGGAGCAGTACTTC. Translated, it gives CASSRGPSEQYF.